The clone carrying this TCR beta chain appeared a few times. Its antigen remains unknown. The record originates from a study of cytomegalovirus exposure and HLA in healthy donors. General study results and limits: About 180 TCR beta chains were listed as cytomegalovirus-associated.

Primers included in the PCR were 60 Vbeta and 13 Jbeta primers. Per the study methods: A later analysis tallied some 84 million unique TCR beta chains, about 11 million of them shared. Data came from immunoSEQ multiplex PCR; TCRdb stores just in-frame clones and leaves some out. V and J calls and clone size are as listed in that table; D and trimming were resolved from the DNA. The sample yields over 150,000 clones, 82% seen once. This CDR3 is 12 amino acids long. V was clipped by 0 bases and J by 11 bases, with 9 bases between them. Germline V gives CDR1 SGHRS, CDR2 YFSETQ. Sequenced sample: PBMCs. The V call is TRBV5-1, the J call TRBJ1-3; TRBD1 might be the D (5 bases). The sequence was obtained from a girl aged 10-17 years in good health and CMV-seropositive. This CDR3 reads CASSLDVGPIYF. CDR3 nucleotide sequence: TGCGCCAGCAGCTTGGATGTGGGGCCCATATATTTT.